This T cell receptor beta chain was captured in a study of shared clonotypes between healthy human individuals. The study's findings and limits: The generation probabilities recorded for non-shared clonotypes fell below those of clonotypes shared by all four donors. Shared across a few donors were approximately 5% of the naive CD4 clonotypes.

The genomic DNA of each subset was split evenly across several immunoSEQ plates. Measured with immunoSEQ multiplex PCR; TCRdb has only the in-frame clones, and not every one. The sample lists 2 million to 2.5 million clones, almost 96% seen once, with roughly 0.13% in the top ten. Details on this clone: Its antigen is unidentified.

Trimming took 7 bases from V and 10 from J; bases not matched to a gene: 13. From germline, CDR1 is LNHDA and CDR2 SQIVND (reference sequence). There are 15 residues in the CDR3. The donor population consisted of healthy HIV-negative adults with no recent acute infections or vaccinations. The chain uses TRBV19 and TRBJ2-2; TRBD2 matches 9 bases. The material sequenced was naive CD4+ T cells sorted from blood. Subset described: CD45RA+ positively selected. This receptor was obtained from a man between 18 and 35 years old in good health. The CDR3 DNA is TGTGCCAGTACCCCCGCCCGGGGACTAGCCTTGGAGCTGTTTTTT. Its translation is CASTPARGLALELFF.